One T cell receptor beta chain is described in this entry. V gave up 1 base and J gave up 7 bases, with 14 bases separating them. Germline loops: CDR1 LGHDT, CDR2 YNNKEL (reference sequence). The CDR3 consists of 15 residues. This entry comes from a study of blood T cell repertoires in COVID-19. Method: immunoSEQ multiplex PCR; TCRdb's copy keeps in-frame clones and lacks some. The sample includes roughly 190,000 clones, roughly 80% seen only once; the top ten take approximately 3%. The source of this sequence is a woman aged 30 to 39 who had recovered from COVID-19. The genes are TRBV3-1 (or the pseudogene TRBV3-2) and TRBJ2-1, with D possibly matching TRBD2 (6 bases). The sequenced material came from PBMCs or T cells enriched from blood (not recorded which). The CDR3 DNA reads TGTGCCAGCAGCCAAGGTTGGGGGGTTGTAAATGAGCAGTTCTTC. Translation: CASSQGWGVVNEQFF.